This T cell receptor beta chain was found in a study of a mutant IDH1 vaccine in newly diagnosed glioma. Study outcomes and limitations: Changes to the top peripheral T cell clonotypes appeared unrelated to pseudoprogression.

Only a few counts were recorded for this clone. What it binds is not known. The repertoire was sequenced with immunoSEQ multiplex PCR; TCRdb's copy has only in-frame clones and lacks some. The sample carries about 38,000 clones, roughly 76% recorded once. The CDR3 has 19 residues. The trim removed 0 bases at V and 3 bases at J, leaving 12 bases unmatched. CDR1 is WNHNN, CDR2 SYGVQD, per germline (reference sequence). As to time point: week 23, last vaccination. Vaccinated patients received 300 ug of mutant IDH1 20-mer peptide per dose, with topical imiquimod. Each of the donors came in with new WHO grade 3 or 4 astrocytomas that were IDH1-mutant and ATRX-lost.

The TCR was taken from a middle-aged man with glioma. The rearrangement uses TRBV10-1 and TRBJ2-5, with TRBD2 identical over 11 bases. This sample comprised PBMCs, obtained from a glioma patient whose treatment included an IDH1 peptide vaccine. The CDR3 is CASSESTLTSGGTKETQYF. The CDR3 region has the DNA TGCGCCAGCAGTGAGTCCACTCTCACTAGCGGGGGAACCAAAGAGACCCAGTACTTC.